The 23 T cell receptor beta chains below were found in one sample sequenced in a study of shared clonotypes between healthy human individuals. Here immunoSEQ multiplex PCR was the method, and the copy in TCRdb shows in-frame clones only, minus some. The data show 850,000 to 1,200,000 clones, approximately 76% seen once. Sequencing was carried out using memory CD4+ T cells sorted from blood. As for subset: CD45RA-negative fraction. The receptors were gathered from a man between 18 and 29 years old in good health.

The chain carries TRBV7-6 and TRBJ1-4, with TRBD1 identical over 7 bases. Germline CDR1 SGHVS, CDR2 FNYEAQ. The length of the CDR3 is 16 residues. J was trimmed by 5 bases and V by 5 bases; bases with no gene match: 11. CDR3: CASSPQGGRPNEKLFF. CDR3 DNA sequence: TGTGCCAGCAGCCCGCAGGGGGGCAGGCCGAATGAAAAACTGTTTTTT.

This clone has a single count. The genes are TRBV11-2 and TRBJ1-1; D uncertain. The germline V gene has CDR1 SGHAT and CDR2 FQNNGV. CDR3 length equals 14 residues. Trimming took 3 bases from V and 5 from J, leaving 13 bases between them. This chain's CDR3 is CASSFGVRGTEAFF. The DNA for the CDR3 is TGTGCCAGCAGCTTCGGGGTGAGAGGGACTGAAGCTTTCTTT.

V usage is TRBV9 and J usage is TRBJ1-2; D ambiguous. Trimming took off 4 bases at V and 0 bases at J, with 7 bases between the two ends. CDR1 is SGDLS, CDR2 YYNGEE, per germline. The CDR3 loop spans 13 amino acids. CDR3 loop: CASSIDTNYGYTF. The CDR3 region has the DNA TGTGCCAGCAGCATCGATACTAACTATGGCTACACCTTC.

The chain recombines TRBV7-3 with TRBJ1-1; a possible D gene is TRBD1 (5 bases). V lost 3 bases, J lost 0 bases, and 17 bases lay in between. Germline V gene lookup returns CDR1 SGHTA and CDR2 FQGTGA. This CDR3 comprises 17 residues. The CDR3 is CASSFPLTGELNTEAFF. The CDR3 DNA is TGTGCCAGCAGCTTCCCCCTGACGGGGGAGTTGAACACTGAAGCTTTCTTT.

This chain uses TRBV7-9 with TRBJ1-5, with D perhaps TRBD1 (6 bases). The V end was cut by 7 bases, the J end by 5 bases, with 12 bases between. In germline, CDR1 is SEHNR, CDR2 FQNEAQ (reference sequence). The CDR3 covers 13 residues. CDR3 in DNA: TGTGCCAGCAACCGGGGGCGAGATCAGCCCCAGCATTTT. Protein: CASNRGRDQPQHF.

The V call is TRBV4-3, the J call TRBJ2-2; TRBD1 might be the D (6 bases). V lost 2 bases and J lost 0, with 10 bases in between. Germline V gene data show CDR1 as LGHNA and CDR2 as YSLEER. CDR3 length: 16 residues. Written as DNA, the CDR3 is TGCGCCAGCAGCCAATTTGACAGGACGAACACCGGGGAGCTGTTTTTT. Protein: CASSQFDRTNTGELFF.

V is TRBV11-3 and J is TRBJ2-1; 7 bases map to TRBD2. Looked up from germline, CDR1 is SGHNT and CDR2 is YENEEA. This CDR3 is built from 16 residues. The V segment lost 5 bases and the J segment 2 bases; nucleotides outside the gene matches: 9. CDR3 in DNA: TGTGCCAGCAGCCCAAGCGGCGGGGGAACCTACAATGAGCAGTTCTTC. This gives the protein CASSPSGGGTYNEQFF.

The genes are TRBV19 and TRBJ1-5; D is perhaps TRBD1 (6 bases). The CDR3 is 14 residues long. Trimming cost V 6 bases and J 3 bases, with 12 bases left between them. From germline, CDR1 is LNHDA and CDR2 SQIVND (reference sequence). This chain's CDR3 is CASSQQGTNQPQHF. Here the CDR3 DNA reads TGTGCCAGTAGCCAACAGGGTACCAATCAGCCCCAGCATTTT. The full variable domain, in which reference TRBV19 and TRBJ1-5 provide the parts outside the CDR3, is DGGITQSPKYLFRKEGQNVTLSCEQNLNHDAMYWYRQDPGQGLRLIYYSQIVNDFQKGDIAEGYSVSREKKESFPLTVTSAQKNPTAFYLCASSQQGTNQPQHFGDGTRLSIL.

The chain employs TRBV6-5 and TRBJ2-7; the match to TRBD1 covers 8 bases. V trimming: 6 bases; J trimming: 2 bases; junction bases outside the gene matches: 3. From germline, CDR1 is MNHEY and CDR2 SVGAGI. The CDR3 covers 13 residues. The CDR3 loop is CASSPGGPYEQYF. In DNA, the CDR3 is TGTGCCAGCAGCCCAGGGGGCCCCTACGAGCAGTACTTC.

This CDR3 is CASSLSPTGRTGELFF. The CDR3 region has the DNA TGCGCCAGCAGCTTGTCTCCGACAGGGAGAACCGGGGAGCTGTTTTTT. The rearrangement links TRBV5-1 to TRBJ2-2, with 7 nucleotides matching TRBD1. CDR1 and CDR2 from the germline V gene are SGHRS and YFSETQ. The CDR3 length is 16 residues. V dropped 1 base and J dropped 5; count of bases not matched to a gene: 8.

V usage is TRBV18 and J usage is TRBJ2-7; D unclear. Germline loops: CDR1 KGHSH, CDR2 LQKENI. This CDR3 comprises 14 residues. V shed 2 bases and J shed 5 bases, with 13 bases lying between them. The CDR3 spells CASSPFGDQNEQYF. For the CDR3, the DNA is TGTGCCAGCTCACCATTTGGAGACCAAAACGAGCAGTACTTC. Complete variable domain (other parts from reference TRBV18 and TRBJ2-7): NAGVMQNPRHLVRRRGQEARLRCSPMKGHSHVYWYRQLPEEGLKFMVYLQKENIIDESGMPKERFSAEFPKEGPSILRIQQVVRGDSAAYFCASSPFGDQNEQYFGPGTRLTVT.

The chain couples TRBV7-2 to TRBJ2-7, with 10 bases fitting TRBD2. In germline, CDR1 is SGHTA, CDR2 FQGNSA. After removal of 5 bases from V and 9 bases from J, the junction contained 13 bases not matched to a gene. This CDR3 has 15 residues. The CDR3 DNA sequence: TGTGCCAGCAGCCCAGACACTAGCGGGAAGGTTGTGCAGTACTTC. Translated, it gives CASSPDTSGKVVQYF. The full variable domain, rest sourced from reference TRBV7-2 and TRBJ2-7, is GAGVSQSPSNKVTEKGKDVELRCDPISGHTALYWYRQSLGQGLEFLIYFQGNSAPDKSGLPSDRFSAERTGGSVSTLTIQRTQQEDSAVYLCASSPDTSGKVVQYFGPGTRLTVT.

The chain combines TRBV5-1 with TRBJ2-3; 7 nucleotides align to TRBD2. CDR1 is SGHRS, CDR2 YFSETQ, per germline. The V and J ends lost 4 bases and 2 bases, in that order; junction bases with no gene match: 4. This CDR3 has 14 residues. The CDR3 DNA reads TGCGCCAGCAGCGGAGCGGGGCACACAGATACGCAGTATTTT. Residues: CASSGAGHTDTQYF.

Details on this clone: Other DNA variants within this sample encode the same CDR3. The chain is built from TRBV9 and TRBJ2-7; TRBD1 agrees at 7 bases. V was clipped by 2 bases and J by 1 base; unmatched bases: 3. This CDR3 is built from 14 residues. Germline CDR1 and CDR2: SGDLS and YYNGEE. This CDR3 reads CASSVGTVSYEQYF. The CDR3 DNA is TGTGCCAGCAGCGTCGGGACAGTATCCTACGAGCAGTACTTC.

The rearrangement uses TRBV29-1 and TRBJ1-1; 9 bases are shared with TRBD1. V lost 3 bases, J lost 5 bases, and 7 bases stayed unmatched. This CDR3 is built from 14 residues. Germline V gives CDR1 SQVTM, CDR2 ANQGSEA. The CDR3 DNA reads as TGCAGCGTTGATTCTGGACAGGGGTCGACTGAAGCTTTCTTT. This codes for CSVDSGQGSTEAFF.

This clone was detected only a few times. This specimen includes other DNA sequences encoding the same CDR3. The V call is TRBV5-1, the J call TRBJ1-1; D call uncertain. CDR3 length equals 14 residues. Germline values: CDR1 SGHRS, CDR2 YFSETQ. V shed 0 bases and J shed 2 bases, with 8 bases lying between them. CDR3 amino acids: CASSLGEGNTEAFF. The CDR3 DNA is TGCGCCAGCAGCTTGGGAGAAGGCAACACTGAAGCTTTCTTT.

The CDR3 loop reads CASSEAPGGKTQYF. DNA for the CDR3: TGTGCCAGCAGTGAAGCTCCAGGGGGAAAGACCCAGTACTTC. The gene calls are TRBV2 and TRBJ2-5; 7 positions agree with TRBD1. The length of the CDR3 is 14 residues. The germline CDR1 and CDR2 sequences are SNHLY and FYNNEI. Losses at the gene ends were 0 bases for V and 6 bases for J; bases not matched to a gene: 4. The full variable domain, in which reference TRBV2 and TRBJ2-5 provide the parts outside the CDR3, is EPEVTQTPSHQVTQMGQEVILRCVPISNHLYFYWYRQILGQKVEFLVSFYNNEISEKSEIFDDQFSVERPDGSNFTLKIRSTKLEDSAMYFCASSEAPGGKTQYFGPGTRLLVL.

This chain joins TRBV29-1 and TRBJ2-3; 12 bases align to TRBD2. Germline CDR1 and CDR2: SQVTM and ANQGSEA. Trimming removed 4 bases from V and 3 bases from J; junction bases left unmatched: 5. The CDR3 length is 15 residues. In DNA, the CDR3 is TGCAGCGTTGCAGCTAGCGGGGGGGGTACAGATACGCAGTATTTT. Protein product: CSVAASGGGTDTQYF.

The count of this clone is one. The chain links TRBV4-1 to TRBJ2-7; D possibly corresponds to TRBD2 (6 bases). The CDR3 runs to 14 residues. V shed 2 bases and J shed 5 bases, with 13 bases lying between them. Germline CDR1 reads MGHRA; CDR2 reads YSYEKL. CDR3 amino acids: CASSQNALADEQYF. The CDR3 region has the DNA TGCGCCAGCAGCCAAAATGCACTAGCTGACGAGCAGTACTTC.

The chain employs TRBV30 and TRBJ1-6; 7 nucleotides agree with TRBD1. The trim removed 6 bases at V and 9 bases at J, leaving 5 bases unmatched. Germline loops: CDR1 GTSNPN, CDR2 SVGIG (reference sequence). This CDR3 contains 12 residues. CDR3 in amino acids: CACNRGGSPLHF. The CDR3 nucleotides are TGTGCCTGTAACAGGGGCGGTTCACCCCTCCACTTT.

This chain joins TRBV28 and TRBJ1-5; 7 positions agree with TRBD1. This CDR3 has 15 residues. V was clipped by 6 bases and J by 0 bases; unmatched bases: 5. Germline V gives CDR1 MDHEN, CDR2 SYDVKM. As DNA, the CDR3 is TGTGCCAGCAGGAACAGGGGATATAGCAATCAGCCCCAGCATTTT. It is translated as CASRNRGYSNQPQHF.

The chain uses TRBV7-2 and TRBJ2-3, with D unclear. This CDR3 contains 15 residues. Trimming shortened V by 5 bases and J by 0 bases, and 12 bases separated the two germline ends. The germline CDR1 and CDR2 sequences are SGHTA and FQGNSA. The CDR3 bases are TGTGCCAGCAGCCGTAAGAAGACTAGCACAGATACGCAGTATTTT. Amino acids: CASSRKKTSTDTQYF. Full variable domain (remainder filled in from reference TRBV7-2 and TRBJ2-3): GAGVSQSPSNKVTEKGKDVELRCDPISGHTALYWYRQSLGQGLEFLIYFQGNSAPDKSGLPSDRFSAERTGGSVSTLTIQRTQQEDSAVYLCASSRKKTSTDTQYFGPGTRLTVL.

The V call is TRBV28, the J call TRBJ2-3; the D gene is possibly TRBD1 (5 bases). Trimming took 3 bases from V and 6 from J, leaving 13 bases between them. Germline values: CDR1 MDHEN, CDR2 SYDVKM. The CDR3 is 14 amino acids. Written as DNA, the CDR3 is TGTGCCAGCAGTTTCCGCCAGGGCGTGGATACGCAGTATTTT. Translation gives CASSFRQGVDTQYF.